This is a list of T cell receptor beta chains from one sample in a study of Ad26.COV2.S vaccination and SARS-CoV-2 variants. The repertoire was sequenced with immunoSEQ multiplex PCR; TCRdb's copy has only in-frame clones and lacks some. The sample gives 240,000 or so clones, around nine tenths of which show up once; around a tenth is in the top ten. The sample in question was peripheral blood, obtained in a trial of Ad26.COV2.S vaccine versus placebo. All receptors derive from a person between 18 and 65 years old who received the Ad26.COV2.S COVID-19 vaccine or a placebo. Both conserved end residues are part of each CDR3. Each record gives: V gene, CDR3 length, J gene, CDR3 protein.

V: TRBV10-2
length: 15
J: TRBJ1-5
CDR3: CASSVGMGQNQPQHF

V: TRBV24-1
length: 16
J: TRBJ2-5
CDR3: CATSDLAVGVGETQYF

V: TRBV4-1
length: 13
J: TRBJ2-7
CDR3: CASSQDPPDEQYF

V: TRBV7-9
length: 14
J: TRBJ1-1
CDR3: CASSHLGVGTEAFF

V: TRBV7-2
length: 14
J: TRBJ2-3
CDR3: CASRVTRQYDTQYF

V: TRBV5-5
length: 15
J: TRBJ1-5
CDR3: CASSLADHINQPQHF

V: TRBV11-2
length: 15
J: TRBJ2-5
CDR3: CASSLDATRVEAQYF

V: TRBV6-1
length: 15
J: TRBJ2-7
CDR3: CASSEGVFSSYEQYF

V: TRBV7-2
length: 19
J: TRBJ2-1
CDR3: CASSPKGEPSGGAYNEQFF

V: TRBV30
length: 13
J: TRBJ1-6
CDR3: CALRTNGNSPLHF

V: TRBV6-4
length: 15
J: TRBJ2-1
CDR3: CASSEWETPYNEQFF

V: TRBV12-3/TRBV12-4
length: 13
J: TRBJ2-2
CDR3: CASTRGGTGELFF

V: TRBV7-3
length: 13
J: TRBJ2-5
CDR3: CASSPGQGQTQYF

V: TRBV28
length: 14
J: TRBJ2-7
CDR3: CASRPAETRYEQYF

V: TRBV19
length: 14
J: TRBJ2-1
CDR3: CASSIWGRNNEQFF

V: TRBV29-1
length: 15
J: TRBJ2-2
CDR3: CSVTASGSRGGELFF

V: TRBV4-3
length: 13
J: TRBJ2-7
CDR3: CASSQGMGYEQYF

V: TRBV27
length: 17
J: TRBJ1-2
CDR3: CASSFSPGDRGGYGYTF

V: TRBV7-9
length: 16
J: TRBJ1-4
CDR3: CASSPGRAATNEKLFF

V: TRBV7-9
length: 17
J: TRBJ2-1
CDR3: CASSHPSGGSSYNEQFF

V: TRBV5-8
length: 18
J: TRBJ2-3
CDR3: CASARIGPGVFFRDTQYF

V: TRBV28
length: 16
J: TRBJ2-7
CDR3: CASSLGTGYLSYEQYF

V: TRBV5-1
length: 14
J: TRBJ2-3
CDR3: CASSPGLFVGTQYF

V: TRBV6-2/TRBV6-3
length: 15
J: TRBJ2-7
CDR3: CASSDPGTGSHEQYF

V: TRBV5-6
length: 15
J: TRBJ2-3
CDR3: CASSLVSGRTDTQYF

V: TRBV7-3
length: 15
J: TRBJ2-3
CDR3: CASSQVSGGADTQYF

V: TRBV2
length: 13
J: TRBJ1-2
CDR3: CASSDRTGNGYTF

V: TRBV30
length: 17
J: TRBJ2-3
CDR3: CAWRPPGDGYPWGTQYF

V: TRBV3-1/TRBV3-2
length: 14
J: TRBJ2-7
CDR3: CASSQEWGFHEQYF

V: TRBV9
length: 15
J: TRBJ2-3
CDR3: CASSVIPTSTDTQYF

V: TRBV4-1
length: 14
J: TRBJ2-5
CDR3: CASSQTPHLETQYF

V: TRBV30
length: 16
J: TRBJ1-1
CDR3: CAWSRDRRRMNTEAFF

V: TRBV18
length: 16
J: TRBJ2-7
CDR3: CASSPLGVGGNYEQYF

V: TRBV19
length: 15
J: TRBJ1-6
CDR3: CASTQQGARNSPLHF

V: TRBV18
length: 14
J: TRBJ2-7
CDR3: CASSPGLAGVEQYF

V: TRBV4-3
length: 16
J: TRBJ2-3
CDR3: CASSQENTYYTDTQYF

V: TRBV10-3
length: 13
J: TRBJ1-1
CDR3: CAISENGRSEAFF

V: TRBV27
length: 17
J: TRBJ1-1
CDR3: CASSKPGQGGMNTEAFF

V: TRBV7-8
length: 14
J: TRBJ2-1
CDR3: CASSLRTSYNEQFF

V: TRBV5-6
length: 14
J: TRBJ2-1
CDR3: CASSSTIQRNEQFF

V: TRBV5-6
length: 15
J: TRBJ1-4
CDR3: CASSLRGGPNEKLFF

V: TRBV18
length: 16
J: TRBJ2-7
CDR3: CASSPPGRGPSYEQYF

V: TRBV10-3
length: 14
J: TRBJ2-3
CDR3: CATRPGLYTDTQYF

V: TRBV5-1
length: 14
J: TRBJ2-1
CDR3: CASSLFQGAIEQFF

V: TRBV29-1
length: 15
J: TRBJ2-5
CDR3: CSVEVTGGRRETQYF

V: TRBV28
length: 13
J: TRBJ2-3
CDR3: CASSPQGPDTQYF

V: TRBV18
length: 14
J: TRBJ2-1
CDR3: CASSPPVRGGEQFF

V: TRBV6-2/TRBV6-3
length: 11
J: TRBJ2-7
CDR3: CASSYGGREYF

V: TRBV5-1
length: 14
J: TRBJ1-2
CDR3: CASSLVGTAYGYTF

V: TRBV6-5
length: 15
J: TRBJ2-3
CDR3: CASSYPSGAGDTQYF

V: TRBV15
length: 14
J: TRBJ2-7
CDR3: CATSRDLADPEQYF

V: TRBV7-7
length: 15
J: TRBJ2-3
CDR3: CASSLVGSSTDTQYF

V: TRBV6-5
length: 13
J: TRBJ1-5
CDR3: CASSSFSRQPQHF

V: TRBV5-1
length: 15
J: TRBJ2-1
CDR3: CASSSLWSKDNEQFF

V: TRBV11-2
length: 15
J: TRBJ1-1
CDR3: CASSSTDRKNTEAFF

V: TRBV6-2/TRBV6-3
length: 14
J: TRBJ1-6
CDR3: CASSRQGENSPLHF

V: TRBV19
length: 16
J: TRBJ1-4
CDR3: CASSREEDRGRRKLFF